The subject of this entry is one T cell receptor (beta chain). Its antigen is unidentified. The protocol was immunoSEQ multiplex PCR, while the TCRdb copy is restricted to in-frame clones and leaves out a portion. The table records roughly 350,000 clones, 88% of them present only once. V shed 2 bases and J shed 5 bases, with 12 bases lying between them. This CDR3 has 14 residues. Germline assignment: CDR1 MDHEN and CDR2 SYDVKM. These data originate in a study of Ad26.COV2.S vaccination and SARS-CoV-2 variants. Whole-study context: Dosing was one shot or two shots 56 days apart. General study findings and limits: Total T cell responses were possibly underestimated by TCR breadth and depth analyses. Across vaccine and placebo recipients, the breadth of non-spike TCRs was similar.

Treatment: 15 to 20 received Ad26.COV2.S at low or high dose, single or two shots; 5 received placebo; per-sample allocation not given. Samples were taken on day 63 after the first vaccine or placebo injection. An adult donor aged 18-55 years was enrolled in Boston. The V and J genes are TRBV28 and TRBJ1-2; tentatively, D is TRBD1 (6 bases). The receptor was isolated from a person aged 18 to 59 who received the Ad26.COV2.S COVID-19 vaccine or a placebo. Sequences were derived from peripheral blood, sampled in a trial of Ad26.COV2.S vaccine versus placebo. CDR3 region: CASSLATGDYGYTF. The CDR3 nucleotides read TGTGCCAGCAGTTTAGCGACAGGAGATTATGGCTACACCTTC.